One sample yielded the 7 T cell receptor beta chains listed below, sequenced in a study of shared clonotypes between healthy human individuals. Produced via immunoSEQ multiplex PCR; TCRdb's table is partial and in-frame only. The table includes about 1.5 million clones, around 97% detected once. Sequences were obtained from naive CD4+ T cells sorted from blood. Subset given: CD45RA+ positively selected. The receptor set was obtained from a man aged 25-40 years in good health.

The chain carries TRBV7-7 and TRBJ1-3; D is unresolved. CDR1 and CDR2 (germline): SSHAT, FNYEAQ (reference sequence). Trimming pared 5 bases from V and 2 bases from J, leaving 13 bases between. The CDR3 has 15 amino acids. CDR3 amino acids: CASSPSPAAGNTIYF. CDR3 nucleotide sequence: TGTGCCAGCAGCCCAAGCCCGGCAGCTGGAAACACCATATATTTT. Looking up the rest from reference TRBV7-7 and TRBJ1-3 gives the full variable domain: GAGVSQSPRYKVTKRGQDVTLRCDPISSHATLYWYQQALGQGPEFLTYFNYEAQPDKSGLPSDRFSAERPEGSISTLTIQRTEQRDSAMYRCASSPSPAAGNTIYFGEGSWLTVV.

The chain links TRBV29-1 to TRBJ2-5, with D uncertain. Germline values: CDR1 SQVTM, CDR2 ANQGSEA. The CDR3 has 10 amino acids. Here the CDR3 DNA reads TGCAGTAGCTTGGAAGAGACCCAGTACTTC. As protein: CSSLEETQYF. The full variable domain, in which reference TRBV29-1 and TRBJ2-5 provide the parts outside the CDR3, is SAVISQKPSRDICQRGTSLTIQCQVDSQVTMMFWYRQQPGQSLTLIATANQGSEATYESGFVIDKFPISRPNLTFSTLTVSNMSPEDSSIYLCSSLEETQYFGPGTRLLVL.

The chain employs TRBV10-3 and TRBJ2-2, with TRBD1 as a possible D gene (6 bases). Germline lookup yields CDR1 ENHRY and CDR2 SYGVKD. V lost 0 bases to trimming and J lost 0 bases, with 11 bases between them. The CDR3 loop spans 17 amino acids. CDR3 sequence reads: CAISESRQVANTGELFF. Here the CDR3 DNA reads TGTGCCATCAGTGAGTCGAGACAGGTCGCGAACACCGGGGAGCTGTTTTTT.

As DNA, the CDR3 is TGTGCCAGCAGCCAAGATCCAGTAAGGGGGCCTACCGGGGAGCTGTTTTTT. Encoded protein: CASSQDPVRGPTGELFF. The J gene is TRBJ2-2, the V gene TRBV4-2, with 7 bases identical to TRBD1. The V gene's germline CDR1 is LGHNA and CDR2 YNFKEQ. This CDR3 is built from 17 residues. V lost 0 bases to trimming and J lost 5 bases; unmatched junction nucleotides: 9.

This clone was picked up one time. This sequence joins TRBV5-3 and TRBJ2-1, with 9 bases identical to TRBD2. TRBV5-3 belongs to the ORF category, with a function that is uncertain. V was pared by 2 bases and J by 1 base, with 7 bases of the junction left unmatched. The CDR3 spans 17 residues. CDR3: CARSFGSGRRSYNEQFF. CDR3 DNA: TGTGCCAGAAGCTTCGGTAGCGGGAGAAGGTCCTACAATGAGCAGTTCTTC.

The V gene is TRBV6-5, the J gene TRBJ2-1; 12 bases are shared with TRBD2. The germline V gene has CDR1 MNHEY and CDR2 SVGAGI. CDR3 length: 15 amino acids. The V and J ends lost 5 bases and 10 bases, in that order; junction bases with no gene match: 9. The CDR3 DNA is TGTGCCAGCAGTCAACGGACTAGCGGGACGGCCGAGCAGTTCTTC. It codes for CASSQRTSGTAEQFF.

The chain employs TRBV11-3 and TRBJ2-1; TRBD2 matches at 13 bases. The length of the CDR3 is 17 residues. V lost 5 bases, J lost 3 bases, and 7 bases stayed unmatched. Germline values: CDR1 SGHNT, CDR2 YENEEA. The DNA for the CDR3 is TGTGCCAGCAGCCCCCGGACTAGCGGGAGCAACTACAATGAGCAGTTCTTC. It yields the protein CASSPRTSGSNYNEQFF.